Presented here are 6 T cell receptor beta chains from one specimen sequenced in a study of Graves' ophthalmopathy and Graves' hyperthyroidism. The TCR beta CDR3 regions underwent amplification from RNA transcripts. HTBI primers were employed in first-round RT-PCR, then a second-round multiplex PCR followed. TCRdb used MiXCR to reprocess the multiplex PCR reads, holding one entry per CDR3 protein. There are 500,000 to 700,000 distinct CDR3 sequences in the sample; less than 45% occur only once, and about 4.2% lies in the top ten. Sequenced input: peripheral blood or thyroid tissue (not recorded which). These receptors came from an adult man with Graves' hyperthyroidism.

This clonotype occurred a few times. The J gene is TRBJ1-2, the V gene TRBV6-5, with a possible D match to TRBD1 (5 bases). The CDR3 extends over 17 amino acids. Germline loops: CDR1 MNHEY, CDR2 SVGAGI. V was shortened by 5 bases and J by 11 bases, with 30 bases between the two germline ends. This CDR3 reads CASSQQARSSGGLRYTF. Here the CDR3 DNA reads TGTGCCAGCAGTCAGCAAGCGAGGTCTTCGGGGGGTTTAAGGTACACCTTC.

This clonotype is a singleton in its sample. The V gene is TRBV7-2, the J gene TRBJ2-7; 13 bases are shared with TRBD2. Judging by the DNA end, TRBJ2-1 fits better; the J call may be wrong. Germline assignment: CDR1 SGHTA and CDR2 FQGNSA. This CDR3 comprises 17 residues. The CDR3 sequence: CASSRWGTSGTGNEQFF. Written as DNA, the CDR3 is TGTGCCAGCAGCCGATGGGGGACTAGCGGGACCGGCAATGAGCAGTTCTTC.

With regard to this clonotype: This clone may be a read error of a much larger clone one base away. The chain employs TRBV7-2 and TRBJ2-7; 8 positions match TRBD2. V was clipped by 9 bases and J by 2 bases; unmatched bases: 12. CDR1 and CDR2 (germline): SGHTA, FQGNSA. The CDR3 runs 15 residues. The CDR3 is CASSVPAGATYEQYF. The CDR3, as DNA: TGTGCCAGTAGTGTACCAGCGGGAGCTACCTACGAGCAGTACTTC.

This clonotype showed up many times. This sequence joins TRBV25-1 and TRBJ2-2; no clear D gene. Germline V CDR1 and CDR2: MGHDK, SYGVNS. The CDR3 is 15 amino acids. V was clipped by 5 bases and J by 5 bases, with 15 bases between them. CDR3 residues: CASSPQYPTTGELFF. The CDR3 DNA sequence: TGTGCCAGCAGTCCCCAATATCCGACAACCGGGGAGCTGTTTTTT.

This clonotype was seen at least ten times. V is TRBV29-1 and J is TRBJ1-6; D not resolved. Germline lookup yields CDR1 SQVTM and CDR2 ANQGSEA. V lost 0 bases and J lost 7, with 10 bases in between. The CDR3 length is 14 residues. This chain's CDR3 is CSVEDSGKNSPLHF. The CDR3 region has the DNA TGCAGCGTTGAAGACTCCGGGAAAAATTCACCCCTCCACTTT.

With regard to this clonotype: Without the conserved terminal phenylalanine or tryptophan, this CDR3 likely stems from a read error. J is TRBJ1-5 and V is TRBV12-3 or TRBV12-4; D call uncertain. This CDR3 region has 12 residues. Trimming pared 3 bases from V and 9 bases from J, leaving 9 bases between. CDR3 DNA: TGTGCCAGCAGTTTTATCGGGCGGCCCCAGCATGTT. It translates to CASSFIGRPQHV.